A single sample gave rise to the 16 T cell receptor beta chains below, sequenced in a study of blood T cell repertoires in COVID-19. Produced via immunoSEQ multiplex PCR; TCRdb's table is partial and in-frame only. The sample includes some 100,000 clones, around 88% of them seen just once. Input material: peripheral blood. The source of these receptors is a human donor in a cohort sampled during active COVID-19.

This chain uses TRBV3-1 (or the pseudogene TRBV3-2) with TRBJ2-1; unclear D gene. From germline, CDR1 is LGHDT and CDR2 YNNKEL (reference sequence). The V end was cut by 0 bases, the J end by 5 bases, with 8 bases between. CDR3 length: 14 residues. DNA of the CDR3: TGTGCCAGCAGCCAAGATTGGTCAGACAATGAGCAGTTCTTC. It specifies CASSQDWSDNEQFF.

The chain recombines TRBV6-2 or TRBV6-3 with TRBJ2-7; maybe TRBD2 (7 bases). CDR3 length: 14 residues. In germline, CDR1 is MNHEY, CDR2 SVGEGT. With 2 bases removed from V and 4 bases from J, the gap between germline ends came to 12 bases. CDR3 bases: TGTGCCAGCAGTTACGGCGGGGGCGGGTACGAGCAGTACTTC. It encodes CASSYGGGGYEQYF.

The gene calls are TRBV2 and TRBJ1-6; D is uncertain. The V gene lost 8 bases and the J gene lost 3 bases, with 8 bases spanning the gap. Germline loops: CDR1 SNHLY, CDR2 FYNNEI. The length of the CDR3 is 13 residues. The CDR3 is CASVGIYNSPLHF. The DNA for the CDR3 is TGTGCCAGCGTCGGGATCTATAATTCACCCCTCCACTTT.

V gene TRBV24-1 combines with J gene TRBJ2-1; weak D call: TRBD1 (5 bases). The CDR3 covers 12 residues. V was cut by 1 base and J by 13 bases, with 10 bases left in between. Germline V gene lookup returns CDR1 KGHDR and CDR2 SFDVKD. The CDR3 DNA reads TGTGCCACCAGTGATTTATGGCAGGGTCAGTTCTTC. Translating gives CATSDLWQGQFF.

The rearrangement links TRBV29-1 to TRBJ2-3; TRBD1 matches at 7 bases. Germline-derived CDR1 and CDR2 are SQVTM and ANQGSEA. The CDR3 covers 14 residues. V dropped 7 bases and J dropped 0; count of bases not matched to a gene: 7. The CDR3 region is CSALGQLSTDTQYF. The CDR3 region has the DNA TGCAGCGCCCTGGGACAGTTAAGCACAGATACGCAGTATTTT.

This rearrangement joins TRBV13 to TRBJ1-2, with 10 positions matching TRBD1. J lost 0 bases, V lost 3 bases, and 4 bases had no gene match. Germline V CDR1 and CDR2: PRHDT, FYEKMQ (reference sequence). CDR3 length: 16 amino acids. Here the CDR3 DNA reads TGTGCCAGCAGCTTGGGGACAGGGGTTACTAACTATGGCTACACCTTC. This encodes CASSLGTGVTNYGYTF.

The V gene is TRBV2, the J gene TRBJ2-1; 11 nucleotides align to TRBD1. Looked up from germline, CDR1 is SNHLY and CDR2 is FYNNEI. This CDR3 is built from 14 residues. V shed 9 bases and J 7 bases; nucleotides not matched to a gene: 8. CDR3 in amino acids: CASGGQGARNEQFF. CDR3 DNA sequence: TGTGCCAGTGGTGGACAGGGGGCGCGAAATGAGCAGTTCTTC.

The CDR3 loop reads CACVANTEAFF. The DNA of the CDR3 is TGTGCCTGCGTAGCGAACACTGAAGCTTTCTTT. The J gene is TRBJ1-1, the V gene TRBV30; D call uncertain. The CDR3 length is 11 residues. Germline V gene lookup returns CDR1 GTSNPN and CDR2 SVGIG (reference sequence). The germline V and J ends were trimmed by 6 bases and 1 base, with 6 bases remaining between them.

The chain is built from TRBV13 and TRBJ2-7, with 9 bases aligning to TRBD1. The germline V gene has CDR1 PRHDT and CDR2 FYEKMQ (reference sequence). J gave up 5 bases and V 4 bases, and 12 bases lay outside the gene matches. The CDR3 consists of 16 residues. The CDR3 here is CASSSTGGLSTDEQYF. In DNA form, the CDR3 reads TGTGCCAGCAGCTCGACAGGGGGATTAAGTACGGACGAGCAGTACTTC.

V gene TRBV19 combines with J gene TRBJ2-3; tentative D call: TRBD1 (6 bases). V was shortened by 7 bases and J by 2 bases, with 16 bases between the two germline ends. The CDR3 covers 15 residues. The germline CDR1 and CDR2 sequences are LNHDA and SQIVND (reference sequence). The CDR3 reads CASKQTGGVTDTQYF. CDR3 nucleotides: TGTGCCAGTAAGCAGACAGGAGGCGTCACAGATACGCAGTATTTT. Supplemented by reference TRBV19 and TRBJ2-3, the full variable domain reads DGGITQSPKYLFRKEGQNVTLSCEQNLNHDAMYWYRQDPGQGLRLIYYSQIVNDFQKGDIAEGYSVSREKKESFPLTVTSAQKNPTAFYLCASKQTGGVTDTQYFGPGTRLTVL.

The rearrangement links TRBV10-3 to TRBJ2-1; 8 nucleotides align to TRBD1. This CDR3 spans 14 amino acids. The germline CDR1 and CDR2 sequences are ENHRY and SYGVKD. J lost 7 bases, V lost 5 bases, and 7 bases had no gene match. For the CDR3, the DNA is TGTGCCATCAGTCCCAGGGGGCGTGAGAATGAGCAGTTCTTC. Its protein product is CAISPRGRENEQFF.

This clone has more than one count but fewer than ten. The genes are TRBV6-5 and TRBJ2-2; D gene unclear. The CDR3 length is 13 residues. CDR1 MNHEY and CDR2 SVGAGI come from the germline V gene. Trimming cost V 0 bases and J 5 bases, with 4 bases left between them. The CDR3 DNA is TGTGCCAGCAGTTACTCTGAGACCGGGGAGCTGTTTTTT. Its protein is CASSYSETGELFF.

This clone has just a few counts. The chain has TRBV7-2 and TRBJ2-7; 9 bases agree with TRBD1. The CDR3 runs 15 residues. Germline CDR1 and CDR2: SGHTA and FQGNSA. The J segment lost 6 bases and the V segment lost 2 bases, leaving 8 bases of the junction unmatched. CDR3: CASSLLDRGTGEQYF. In DNA form, the CDR3 reads TGTGCCAGCAGCTTACTCGACAGGGGGACGGGCGAGCAGTACTTC.

The J gene is TRBJ2-1, the V gene TRBV6-2 or TRBV6-3; 13 bases are shared with TRBD2. V was pared by 0 bases and J by 5 bases, with 10 bases of the junction left unmatched. This CDR3 contains 19 residues. Germline CDR1 MNHEY, CDR2 SVGEGT. The CDR3 loop is CASSYSIPTSGRRDNEQFF. The DNA for the CDR3 is TGTGCCAGCAGTTACTCGATCCCGACTAGCGGGAGGCGAGACAATGAGCAGTTCTTC.

The genes are TRBV27 and TRBJ2-7; tentative D call: TRBD2 (5 bases). Germline values: CDR1 MNHEY, CDR2 SMNVEV (reference sequence). The ends were cut back, 10 bases at V and 6 bases at J, with 13 bases in the middle. The CDR3 has 11 amino acids. CDR3 sequence: CATRLMAEQYF. The DNA of the CDR3 is TGTGCCACCCGACTAATGGCCGAGCAGTACTTC.

This chain uses TRBV7-9 with TRBJ2-5, with a tentative D call TRBD2 (6 bases). The CDR3 runs to 13 residues. Germline loops: CDR1 SEHNR, CDR2 FQNEAQ (reference sequence). Trimming took 5 bases from V and 5 from J, leaving 12 bases between them. Written as DNA, the CDR3 is TGTGCCAGCAGCCAGACTAGTTTGGAGACCCAGTACTTC. Its protein is CASSQTSLETQYF. The full variable domain, completed using reference TRBV7-9 and TRBJ2-5, is DTGVSQNPRHKITKRGQNVTFRCDPISEHNRLYWYRQTLGQGPEFLTYFQNEAQLEKSRLLSDRFSAERPKGSFSTLEIQRTEQGDSAMYLCASSQTSLETQYFGPGTRLLVL.